A selection of T cell receptor beta chains follows, all from one sample in a study. TCRdb itself ran the 5' RACE reads through MiXCR, one entry per CDR3 protein. The sample lists approximately 8,800 distinct CDR3 sequences, approximately 52% occurring once. The sample comprised memory CD4+ T cells sorted from a lymph node. The receptors shown here come from a female donor with breast cancer. Both conserved end residues are part of each CDR3. A D gene is named only where the DNA matches it firmly. Some rows mark clone size as missing; the rest say once, few, many or name a class of expanded clone.

>-|TRBV20-1|-|TRBJ2-1
TGCAGTGCTAGGGACTACCTCTCCTACAATGAGCAGTTCTTC
CSARDYLSYNEQFF
>-|TRBV20-1|-|TRBJ2-5
TGCAGTGCCCTCAAAAAGACCCAAGAGACCCAGTACTTC
CSALKKTQETQYF
>-|TRBV30|-|TRBJ2-7
TGTGCCTGGCAGCTCTCCTACGAGCAGTACTTC
CAWQLSYEQYF
>TRBD1|TRBV12-3/TRBV12-4|once|TRBJ1-1
TGTGCCAGCAGTTCGCTCTACAGGGGAGACACTGAAGCTTTCTTT
CASSSLYRGDTEAFF
>-|TRBV20-1|-|TRBJ2-5
TGCAGTGCCTCACAGGGGAGGAAAGAGACCCAGTACTTC
CSASQGRKETQYF
>-|TRBV7-3|few|TRBJ2-5
TGTGCCAGCAGCCCACAGGGAAGAGAGACCCAGTACTTC
CASSPQGRETQYF
>-|TRBV12-3/TRBV12-4|few|TRBJ1-1
TGTGCCAGCAGTTTTGGGCCATGGGCTGAAGCTTTCTTT
CASSFGPWAEAFF
>TRBD1|TRBV18|-|TRBJ1-4
TGTGCCAGCTCACCGGGACAGGGAGATGAAAAACTGTTTTTT
CASSPGQGDEKLFF
>-|TRBV11-2|-|TRBJ2-6
TGTGCCAGCAGCCGCACAGGCTCTGGGGCCAACGTCCTGACTTTC
CASSRTGSGANVLTF
>TRBD1|TRBV4-2|-|TRBJ2-4
TGTGCCAGCAGCCAAGAGGGACAGGGGAGCATTCAGTACTTC
CASSQEGQGSIQYF
>-|TRBV4-2|few|TRBJ2-7
TGTGCCAGCAGCCAAGGTTCTGGGGGCGATATTCCTTACGAGCAGTACTTC
CASSQGSGGDIPYEQYF
>-|TRBV7-6|once|TRBJ1-6
TGTGCCAGCAGCTTATCCGGGCGGGATTCACCCCTCCACTTT
CASSLSGRDSPLHF
>-|TRBV7-6|-|TRBJ1-3
TGTGCCAGCAGCTTTGCGGATGGAAACACCATATATTTT
CASSFADGNTIYF
>-|TRBV19|-|TRBJ1-5
TGTGCCAGTATCCCGGGAAGCTCTGGGAGTCAGCCCCAGCATTTT
CASIPGSSGSQPQHF
>-|TRBV6-5|-|TRBJ2-1
TGTGCCAGCAGCCGGACCATTAATGAGCAGTTCTTC
CASSRTINEQFF
>-|TRBV12-3/TRBV12-4|-|TRBJ2-5
TGTGCCAGCAGTTTGGACAACCAAGAGACCCAGTACTTC
CASSLDNQETQYF
>TRBD1|TRBV4-1|-|TRBJ2-3
TGCGCCAGCAGCGGGCAGGGGGCAGATACGCAGTATTTT
CASSGQGADTQYF
>TRBD1|TRBV5-1|-|TRBJ2-7
TGCGCCAGCAGTAGGTCGGACAGGACCTACGAGCAGTACTTC
CASSRSDRTYEQYF
>-|TRBV20-1|-|TRBJ2-3
TGCAGTGCTACCACAGGGCCCGTCACAGATACGCAGTATTTT
CSATTGPVTDTQYF
>-|TRBV7-2|-|TRBJ2-5
TGTGCCAGCAGTCCCGCCCCAGCGGACGATTGGTACTTC
CASSPAPADDWYF
>TRBD2|TRBV28|-|TRBJ2-3
TGTGCCAGCAGTTCGGGACTAGCGGGGGGAACACCCACAGATACGCAGTATTTT
CASSSGLAGGTPTDTQYF
>-|TRBV5-1|-|TRBJ1-2
TGCGCCAGCAGCTTGATGGGAGGGCTCAACTATGGCTACACCTTC
CASSLMGGLNYGYTF
>-|TRBV11-2|-|TRBJ2-1
TGTGCCAGCAGCTCCTTCTGGGGCAACAATGAGCAGTTCTTC
CASSSFWGNNEQFF
>-|TRBV7-3|-|TRBJ2-2
TGTGCCAGCAGCTTCTCGAACACCGGGGAGCTGTTTTTT
CASSFSNTGELFF
>-|TRBV5-1|-|TRBJ2-3
TGCGCCAGCAGGCTGGACAGCGCCAAGTCGGGTACGCAGTATTTT
CASRLDSAKSGTQYF
>-|TRBV7-2|-|TRBJ2-1
TGTGCCAGCAGCTCCTCCCTCGCGGGGAATGAGCAGTTCTTC
CASSSSLAGNEQFF
>-|TRBV20-1|-|TRBJ1-2
TGCAGTGCTAGAGTGGGACAAGTACCATATGGCTACACCTTC
CSARVGQVPYGYTF
>-|TRBV5-1|-|TRBJ2-7
TGCGCCAGCAGCTTGGGCGCGGGAACGGGTAAGCAGTACTTC
CASSLGAGTGKQYF
>-|TRBV18|-|TRBJ1-1
TGTGCCAGCTCCCGAACCGACAGTTACACTGAAGCTTTCTTT
CASSRTDSYTEAFF
>-|TRBV5-1|few|TRBJ1-5
TGCGCCAGCAGCTTCGACGGAGATAGCAATCAGCCCCAGCATTTT
CASSFDGDSNQPQHF
>TRBD1|TRBV7-8|few|TRBJ1-6
TGTGCCAGCAGCTTAAGGGAGACAGGGGGCTCTTCACCCCTCCACTTT
CASSLRETGGSSPLHF
>TRBD1|TRBV12-3/TRBV12-4|-|TRBJ2-7
TGTGCCAGCAGGTCCGGGACAGGGAAAGACTCCTACGAGCAGTACTTC
CASRSGTGKDSYEQYF
>-|TRBV7-6|-|TRBJ1-1
TGTGCCAGCTCCCTCGAAAGGGGGGGCACTGAAGCTTTCTTT
CASSLERGGTEAFF
>TRBD1|TRBV20-1|few|TRBJ1-4
TGCAGTGCTAGACAGGGGGATGAAAAACTGTTTTTT
CSARQGDEKLFF
>-|TRBV6-5|-|TRBJ2-3
TGTGCCAGCAGTTACGACAGCCGCACAGATACGCAGTATTTT
CASSYDSRTDTQYF
>-|TRBV10-3|-|TRBJ2-1
TGTGCCATCAGTGATGAGGGGGGAAATGAGCAGTTCTTC
CAISDEGGNEQFF
>-|TRBV5-1|-|TRBJ2-2
TGCGCCAGCAGCCCGGAGGCCGGAGTTGCCGGGGAGCTGTTTTTT
CASSPEAGVAGELFF
>TRBD1|TRBV7-2|-|TRBJ2-5
TGTGCCAGCAGCTCCCGGACAGGGGGCTTGGAGACCCAGTACTTC
CASSSRTGGLETQYF
>-|TRBV20-1|-|TRBJ1-6
TGCAGTGCAACAAGGTCACCCCTCCACTTT
CSATRSPLHF
>TRBD2|TRBV4-2|-|TRBJ2-1
TGTGCCAGCAGCCAAGAAACTAGCGGGGTCTACAATGAGCAGTTCTTC
CASSQETSGVYNEQFF
>-|TRBV4-1|few|TRBJ2-3
TGCGCCAGCAGCCAAGTGCGGGGCACTACCACAGATACGCAGTATTTT
CASSQVRGTTTDTQYF
>TRBD2|TRBV7-9|-|TRBJ2-3
TGTGCCAGCAGCCCAGGACTAGCGGGAGCCGGGACAGATACGCAGTATTTT
CASSPGLAGAGTDTQYF
>TRBD1|TRBV29-1|-|TRBJ2-7
TGCAGCGTTGTGGGACAGGGCGGCTCCTACGAGCAGTACTTC
CSVVGQGGSYEQYF
>-|TRBV28|-|TRBJ2-5
TGTGCCAGCAGTTCTATACCGGGCCGTACTCAAGAGACCCAGTACTTC
CASSSIPGRTQETQYF
>TRBD1|TRBV6-2/TRBV6-3|few|TRBJ2-1
TGTGCCAGCAGTCCCGGGACAGGGGGCAATGAGCAGTTCTTC
CASSPGTGGNEQFF
>TRBD1|TRBV29-1|once|TRBJ1-1
TGCAGCGAGTCATCCGGGACAGGGGGGTTAACTGAAGCTTTCTTT
CSESSGTGGLTEAFF
>TRBD2|TRBV5-5|-|TRBJ2-1
TGTGCCAGCAGCCGGAGCGGGGACGGGTCCTACAATGAGCAGTTCTTC
CASSRSGDGSYNEQFF
>-|TRBV30|-|TRBJ2-2
TGTGCCTGGAGTGCGCCCGGGGAGCTGTCTTTT
CAWSAPGELSF
>TRBD1|TRBV28|few|TRBJ2-3
TGTGCCAGCAGCCGGGACAGGGGCACAGATACGCAGTATTTT
CASSRDRGTDTQYF
>-|TRBV10-3|few|TRBJ2-2
TGTGCCAGCCGGGAGATATCGGACACCGGGGAGCTGTTTTTT
CASREISDTGELFF
>-|TRBV10-2|few|TRBJ2-7
TGCGCCACCGGCGGGACAGCTACCTACGAGCAGTACTTC
CATGGTATYEQYF
>TRBD1|TRBV30|-|TRBJ1-2
TGTGCCTGGAGTGCAACCCGGACAGGGGGAGGCTACACCTTC
CAWSATRTGGGYTF
>TRBD1|TRBV20-1|-|TRBJ1-1
TGCAGTGCTAGGACTCCAGGGGGCCGTGAAGCTTTCTTT
CSARTPGGREAFF
>TRBD1|TRBV5-1|-|TRBJ2-1
TGCGCCAGCAGCTCTCCCGAGACGACAGGGAGCTCCTACAATGAGCAGTTCTTC
CASSSPETTGSSYNEQFF